Listed here is a single T cell receptor (beta chain). No antigen is known for it. Per-base qualities were not stored, and no clone one base away is much larger. TCR CDR3 regions were amplified from genomic DNA by multiplex PCR using the deep immunoSEQ assay. For each cell subset, the extracted genomic DNA was distributed evenly across all wells of several immunoSEQ 96-well plates, and each plate served as one replicate. For sorted subsets, each replicate PCR was loaded with around 200 ng genomic DNA, equivalent to 30,000 to 35,000 T cell genomes. Purified libraries were quantified with a Qubit 3.0 fluorometer, sized on a Bioanalyzer 2100, and re-quantified with the KAPA Library Quantification kit. Every immunoSEQ 96-well plate was sequenced on a separate single-read 150-cycle Illumina NextSeq 550 flow cell. Per the source publication's procedure: Because only junctional sequences without quality scores were contained in the immunoSEQ output, filtering matching that applied to full-length reads could not be performed. Sequences were annotated with PyIR, a Python wrapper for IgBLAST v1.9, using IMGT germline references to assign V/J genes and CDR3. Reads were removed for weak V/J assignments (E-value above 1e-6), missing CDR3, stop codons, out-of-frame junctions, or ambiguous translated residues. V3J clonotypes were defined by identical inferred V gene, J gene, and CDR3 amino acid sequence. To compute the percentage overlap between repertoires, the number of shared unique clonotypes was divided by the size of the smaller repertoire. Repertoire richness was assessed with RTK rarefaction, the Chao1 estimator, and Recon v2.1 estimates of unobserved clonotypes. Generation probabilities were computed with OLGA for all TCRbeta clonotypes obtained by the gDNA method from four donors. Here the immuneACCESS table is served through TCRdb, limited to in-frame sequences with V and J called. Missing clones are a known gap in these copies; in checked studies unresolved V genes cover under half, and the rest lacks a known reason. V and J calls and clone size are those listed in that table; D and trimming were worked out from the DNA. In all, the sample holds more than 2,000,000 clones, and over 85% of those were seen once. The ten largest make up 0.35% to 0.5% of the sample.

This record comes from a study of shared clonotypes between healthy human individuals (dated by TCRdb to 2019 to 2021). Concerning the study at large: The cohort included a few men and a couple of women between 18 and 49 years of age. Per donor, three plates each were used for CD4 naive and CD4 memory, two for CD8 naive, and one for CD8 memory. Each donor's leukapheresis produced roughly between roughly 0.94 and 9.5 billion PBMCs. To increase sequencing depth and limit assay-specific biases, different laboratories used diverse techniques to prepare libraries and sequence TCR repertoires. To estimate repertoire size and how much clonotypes are shared between individuals, the study performed deep sequencing of blood TCR repertoires from 4 to 6 healthy adults. Study-level results and caveats: Pairwise subsampling indicated that sequencing depth was expected to affect the degree of clonotype sharing among donors. The small number of donors limited the genetic and exposure-history diversity represented. Even with the large sequencing depth, rarefaction of the sorted-subset datasets indicated that sequencing was incomplete. Compared with non-shared clonotypes, the clonotypes found in all four sorted-subset donors had higher generation probabilities. Sharing across four donors was observed for 4.5% to 6.5% of naive CD4, 3% to 4% of naive CD8, over 2% of memory CD4, and over 0.3% of memory CD8 clonotypes. Naive subsets generally had larger estimated clonotype richness than memory subsets. Only blood was sampled, and tissue TCR repertoires likely differ from those in blood.

The donors were healthy, HIV-negative adults who had no recently reported acute infections or vaccinations. Only Caucasian adults living in Nashville, Tennessee, USA were represented among the donors. CD4+ T cells were enriched through magnetic negative selection, after which naive cells were positively selected on CD45RA and the remaining negative fraction served as the memory subset. Blood was obtained by leukapheresis, after which PBMCs were separated by Ficoll-Histopaque density gradient centrifugation and cryopreserved in liquid nitrogen vapor phase. Analytical flow cytometry was used to check the purity and quantity of every magnetically sorted T cell population. From each sorted fraction, genomic DNA was isolated and quantified by UV absorbance on a Nanodrop 2000c. The CDR3 sequence holds 17 residues, the cysteine and phenylalanine included. Only the CDR3 portion is preserved as DNA: 51 bases, with reading frame beginning at the first base.

The rearranged chain carries TRBV21-1 and TRBJ2-6; the table assigns TRBD2, which was not confirmed against the DNA. TRBV21-1 constitutes a pseudogene. This TCR derives from a man aged 18 to 35 in good health. Some clones in this sample may be carry-over from other donors' samples. Sequences were obtained from naive CD4+ T cells from PBMCs. The cell subset or site label of this sample denotes: CD45RA+ positively selected. The CDR3 here reads CASRTAVQQSRANVLTF. DNA sequence: TGTGCCAGCAGGACTGCAGTACAACAAAGTCGGGCCAACGTCCTGACTTTC.